This T cell receptor beta chain was recovered during a study of cytomegalovirus exposure and HLA in healthy donors (dated by TCRdb to the late 2010s). About the full investigation: An earlier analysis of about 560 of the donors reported about 300 Gb of sequence data and 95 million to 120 million unique TCR beta sequences obtained from about 200 million T cells. To predict cytomegalovirus infection status, the study brought together high-throughput TCR immunosequencing, statistical association of individual TCRs with disease status, and machine learning. The genetic ancestry cluster associated with self-reported Caucasian donors included 70% to 85% of the 350 to 500 genotyped donors. All discovery cohort repertoires had been generated using a single sequencing platform. Donor age, sex, ethnicity and CMV serostatus were collected together with the repertoire data. An early release that covered some 630 HLA-typed donors contained approximately 300 gigabases of sequencing data and tens of millions of unique TCR sequences. The later analysis used no new phenotypic data to find candidate immune exposures, relying instead on TCR beta sequences and their occurrence across donors. Because of strong linkage in the cohort, five DR-DQ haplotypes were treated as single units for association and clustering. A later analysis re-analyzed previously published TCR beta repertoires from roughly 600 donors and added high-resolution HLA genotyping to study TCR occurrence patterns. Across approximately 400 genotyped donors of the cohort, an average of roughly 250,000 unique TCR beta nucleotide sequences per donor were sequenced, and roughly a sixth of those sequences were non-productive. The study used immunosequencing to profile the T cell repertoires of around 600 subjects and linked those repertoires to cytomegalovirus serostatus. Class I and class II HLA loci were covered by the typing at four-digit resolution. Genome-wide SNP genotypes for about three fifths of the roughly 670 donors were used in a later genetic analysis, which treated that subset as a discovery cohort. An earlier analysis of 587 of the donors used high-throughput TCR beta sequencing to judge whether each TCR beta V gene segment behaved as functional or pseudogenic. Typing coverage varied by locus: roughly 629-640 donors for A, B, C, DRB1 and DQB1; approximately 500 for DQA1; over 600 for DPA1; around 450 for DPB1. In addition to the first cohort of 666 subjects, a separate validation cohort of approximately 110 different subjects was used. The study was designed to test whether signatures of past pathogen exposure could be identified by cataloging public T cell receptors.

The library came from the immunoSEQ multiplex PCR assay. For the multiplex PCR, a mixture combining 60 forward primers for TCR Vbeta segments and 13 reverse primers for TCR Jbeta segments was used. The CDR3 region of rearranged TCR beta genes was amplified from genomic DNA by a multiplex PCR assay. The amplified TCR beta libraries were sequenced on the Illumina HiSeq System as 87-base-pair reads. In the authors' own workflow: Across the roughly 640 repertoires, a later analysis counted 60 million to 90 million unique TCR beta chains, 8.5 million to 12 million of which were shared by at least two donors. To remove PCR and sequencing errors, raw reads were error-corrected and collapsed into unique sequences using a nearest-neighbor algorithm that merged closely related sequences. To assign V, D and J gene segments, CDR3 sequences were aligned to IMGT reference sequences. For a sequence to be retained, a match of at least six nucleotides was required to both a V gene segment and a J gene segment. Rearrangements were classified as productive when the CDR3 lacked stop codons and remained in frame with V and J, and all other rearrangements were classified as non-productive. Following IMGT convention, CDR3 was defined as the stretch from the second conserved V-encoded cysteine up to the conserved J-encoded phenylalanine. The earlier analysis of about 620 of the donors excluded sequences that lacked an unambiguous match to a single V gene segment. An earlier analysis of fewer than 750 of the donors called V segments functional above 56.7% productive rearrangements and segregating when the between-donor standard deviation exceeded 5%. To diagnose cytomegalovirus status from the catalog of TCR beta chain sequences, a statistical classification framework was built. A later analysis assigned V and J genes by comparing TCR nucleotide sequences with IMGT/GENE-DB human TR gene sequences. In a later analysis, CDR3 sequences and most-parsimonious VDJ recombination scenarios were assigned using the TCRdist pipeline. A later analysis defined each TCR beta chain by its CDR3 amino acid sequence plus V-gene family, and excluded reads lacking a unique V-gene family. A later analysis removed 450 to 600 highly shared, low-generation-probability nucleotide sequences to deal with suspected cross-contamination and a sequencing artifact. In a later analysis, a clonal expansion index for each public chain was calculated from normalized within-repertoire ranks of inferred template counts. In a later analysis, generation probabilities were computed using a VDJ recombination model fitted to out-of-frame rearrangements, and the results were checked against IGoR. In a later analysis, hypergeometric tests were used to score TCR-TCR, TCR-HLA and TCR-CMV co-occurrence, with a repertoire-size bias correction applied to TCR pairs. A later analysis estimated false discovery rates by permuting HLA or CMV assignments 20 times. In a later analysis, co-occurring TCRs were grouped with DBSCAN, and TCRdist sequence similarity was added when clustering was performed within HLA-allele-positive subsets. Co-occurrence clustering excluded repertoires with fewer than 30,000 or more than 120,000 public chains, plus five with anomalous nucleotide sharing. Here the immuneACCESS table is served through TCRdb, limited to in-frame sequences with V and J called. Missing clones are a known gap in these copies; in checked studies unresolved V genes cover under half, and the rest lacks a known reason. The V and J calls and clone size are taken from that table; D and trimming were inferred from the DNA. In this sample the table shows fewer than 75,000 clones, 65% to 80% of which occur a single time. Approximately 3% of the sample is held by the ten biggest clonotypes.

Results and caveats for the whole study, not just this receptor: In an earlier analysis of more than 500 of the donors, most TCR beta V segments appeared in productive rearrangements about 87% or about 30% of the time, broadly matching IMGT annotations. Linkage disequilibrium might explain the correlated functional status among segregating V segments, but an unknown experimental factor could not be ruled out. A further reported finding was that TCR beta sequences accurately predicted the HLA-A and HLA-B alleles for most subjects in the first cohort. Sequencing depth was assumed to be roughly uniform across donors in the presence/absence analyses, though that assumption may not hold. According to a later genetic analysis, donors in an Asian-associated ancestry cluster had fewer N-insertions in productive TCRs than the approximately 630-donor mean. An association between a missense DCLRE1C variant and V-gene and J-gene trimming of TCR beta chains was found in a later genetic analysis and replicated in an independent cohort. The earlier analysis of approximately 590 of the donors excluded some 15 rarely observed V segments, including chromosome 9 orphons, because counts were too low. A later analysis found that TCR association rates varied across HLA loci, with DRB1 alleles showing the most associated TCRs and HLA-C alleles the fewest. Across donors, most TCR sequences were observed very rarely, whereas some public TCRs were present in many individuals. At a false discovery rate of 0.05, a later analysis linked 15,000 to 20,000 TCR beta sequences to specific HLA alleles. Because some donors lacked HLA typing at each locus, the association tests relied only on the typed subset. Some IMGT-functional V segments, including TRBV6-2 and TRBV6-3, could not be distinguished by the 87-base-pair reads and were therefore excluded. The cohort was sequenced for TCR beta chains only, and without alpha or paired-chain data the features that could be detected were limited. The authors suggested that the approach could potentially be generalized to other disease states and immunological phenotypes. In vitro tests confirmed that a few of the cytomegalovirus-associated TCR beta chains recognize cytomegalovirus antigens. The study gave a list of over 150 TCR beta chains associated with cytomegalovirus. A later analysis reported that several top co-occurrence clusters appeared linked to parvovirus B19, influenza, CMV and Epstein-Barr virus. Compared with equally common non-associated chains, HLA-associated TCR beta chains in a later analysis were more clonally expanded and had lower generation probabilities. The only immune exposure information available for the cohort was CMV serostatus. Assigning TCR associations to individual alleles was difficult when HLA alleles, especially DR and DQ, strongly co-occurred. A group of highly shared sequence variants was considered likely to be a technical artifact of the sequencing pipeline. The classifier was reported to diagnose cytomegalovirus status with high specificity and sensitivity in both the original and validation cohorts. Most CMV-associated TCR beta chains appeared to be HLA-restricted in a later analysis, and the HLA associations seemed to be driven largely by CMV exposure.

Reading from cysteine to phenylalanine, the CDR3 counts 15 amino acids. The kept DNA is CDR3 alone, 45 bases in frame from the first base. The junction shows trimming of 4 bases on V and 0 bases on J, plus 12 bases between the germline ends. According to the germline V gene, CDR1 reads MGHRA and CDR2 reads YSYEKL. On this clone: No antigen is known for it. Base-call qualities are not available, and no considerably larger clone is one nucleotide away.

The cohort comprised fewer than 700 healthy bone marrow donors. All cohort members were sampled while nominally healthy, although unrecorded immune exposures were likely present. The donor tested CMV seronegative and was one of the 352 seronegative cohort members. Every donor gave a peripheral blood sample, and the peripheral blood mononuclear cells from that sample were used for TCR beta sequencing. Genomic DNA extraction from the blood cell samples was performed with the Qiagen DNeasy Blood Extraction Kit. This TCR was recovered from a woman in her twenties or thirties in good health and CMV-seronegative. The sequenced material came from PBMCs. Recombination connected TRBV4-1 to TRBJ1-1, with no confidently assigned D gene. In nucleotides, the sequence is TGCGCCAGCAGCCGGGAGCTCCCTATGAACACTGAAGCTTTCTTT. Its product reads: CASSRELPMNTEAFF.